A selection of T cell receptor beta chains follows, all from one sample in a study of T-cell reconstitution after alpha-beta-depleted transplantation in children. TCRdb used MiXCR to reprocess the PCR reads, holding one entry per CDR3 protein. Of almost 500,000 distinct CDR3 sequences in the sample, roughly a tenth were seen once. The sample consisted of PBMCs, taken before TCRalphabeta/CD19-depleted stem cell transplant. The receptors derive from a child between 2 and 9 years old with inherited bone marrow failure, due to receive a stem cell transplant. The CDR3 runs from the conserved cysteine through the conserved F or W. The D gene is left open where the match is weak. For some rows the clone size is stated as once, few or many, or as a class when expanded; others skip it.

TRBJ2-2 | - | 15 | - | TRBV7-9 | TGTGCCAGCAGCTTAGACTACTTGAACACCGGGGAGCTGTTTTTT | CASSLDYLNTGELFF
TRBJ2-3 | TRBD2 | 16 | many | TRBV29-1 | TGCAGCGTTGAAGGTCCGGGACTAGCAGTTGCAGATACGCAGTATTTT | CSVEGPGLAVADTQYF
TRBJ1-2 | TRBD1 | 16 | many | TRBV4-3 | TGCGCCAGCAGTCAAGGGGTGGGACAGGCCCTCTATGGCTACACCTTC | CASSQGVGQALYGYTF
TRBJ1-2 | - | 14 | many | TRBV12-3/TRBV12-4 | TGTGCCAGCAGTCGGGACGGGACTAACTATGGCTACACCTTC | CASSRDGTNYGYTF
TRBJ2-1 | TRBD1 | 16 | many | TRBV3-1 | TGTGCCAGCAGCCAACCGAGGGGGCGCTCCTACAATGAGCAGTTCTTC | CASSQPRGRSYNEQFF
TRBJ2-7 | - | 14 | - | TRBV4-2 | TGTGCCAGCAGCCAAGTGAGGGGTACCTACGAGCAGTACTTC | CASSQVRGTYEQYF
TRBJ2-6 | - | 18 | - | TRBV18 | TGTGCCAGCTCACCGACGACACGGCAGTTATCTGGGGCCAACGTCCTGACTTTC | CASSPTTRQLSGANVLTF
TRBJ2-4 | - | 14 | many | TRBV5-1 | TGCGCCAGCTCCCCGGATGGCAGAAAAAACATTCAGTACTTC | CASSPDGRKNIQYF
TRBJ2-7 | - | 14 | few | TRBV28 | TGTGCCAGCAGTCGACAGCTGTTCACCTACGAGCAGTACTTC | CASSRQLFTYEQYF
TRBJ1-5 | - | 16 | - | TRBV7-8 | TGTGCCAGCAGCTTAGCGCATTACCCCACAGATCAGCCCCAGCATTTT | CASSLAHYPTDQPQHF
TRBJ2-5 | TRBD1 | 12 | many | TRBV29-1 | TGCAGCGTGGACGACAGGGAAGAGACCCAGTACTTC | CSVDDREETQYF
TRBJ2-7 | - | 13 | many | TRBV20-1 | TGCAGTGCTAGGAGGCGGGACGCCTACGAGCAGTACTTC | CSARRRDAYEQYF
TRBJ2-1 | TRBD2 | 15 | many | TRBV18 | TGTGCCAGCTCATTACTAGCGGGAAGGCCCAATGAGCAGTTCTTC | CASSLLAGRPNEQFF
TRBJ2-3 | - | 15 | many | TRBV20-1 | TGCAGTGCTAGAGACCCCACGAGGGCTCCAGATACGCAGTATTTT | CSARDPTRAPDTQYF
TRBJ1-1 | - | 15 | - | TRBV20-1 | TGCAGTGCTAGAGATTGGGGAAACATGAACACTGAAGCTTTCTTT | CSARDWGNMNTEAFF
TRBJ2-7 | - | 14 | many | TRBV15 | TGTGCCACCAGCGGTTCCTATCGGGGTTACGAGCAGTACTTC | CATSGSYRGYEQYF
TRBJ2-3 | - | 14 | many | TRBV7-6 | TGTGCCAGCAGCTTAGGGGGTTTGCCAGATACGCAGTATTTT | CASSLGGLPDTQYF
TRBJ2-3 | - | 15 | many | TRBV29-1 | TGCAGCGTCCCCCTGTCTAGCCCCGTCACAGATACGCAGTATTTT | CSVPLSSPVTDTQYF
TRBJ2-2 | TRBD1 | 16 | few | TRBV12-3/TRBV12-4 | TGTGCCAGCAGTTTCACCGGGACAGGGCCCACCGGGGAGCTGTTTTTT | CASSFTGTGPTGELFF
TRBJ1-1 | - | 13 | many | TRBV7-9 | TGTGCCAGTCATACCGTAGGAGTCACTGAAGCTTTCTTT | CASHTVGVTEAFF
TRBJ2-1 | TRBD2 | 16 | - | TRBV19 | TGTGCCAGTAGTATGTTAGCGGGACGTATCAACAATGAGCAGTTCTTC | CASSMLAGRINNEQFF
TRBJ2-7 | TRBD2 | 15 | - | TRBV4-2 | TGTGCCAGCAGCCAAGATCTAGCGGGAGTTTACGAGCAGTACTTC | CASSQDLAGVYEQYF
TRBJ1-2 | - | 12 | once | TRBV30 | TGTGCCTGGAGGGGGATTTCGAGAGGCTACACCTTC | CAWRGISRGYTF
TRBJ2-1 | - | 13 | few | TRBV27 | TGTGCCAGCAGTTTTGATCTATACAATGAGCAGTTCTTC | CASSFDLYNEQFF
TRBJ2-5 | - | 15 | many | TRBV24-1 | TGTGCCACCAGTGATTGGGGGGAAGGCCAAGAGACCCAGTACTTC | CATSDWGEGQETQYF
TRBJ2-5 | - | 20 | many | TRBV5-1 | TGCGCCAGCAGCTTGGTTTTAGGGGCTGGGAACAAGGGCATGGTAGAGACCCAGTACTTC | CASSLVLGAGNKGMVETQYF
TRBJ2-5 | TRBD2 | 16 | many | TRBV5-1 | TGCGCCAGCAGCTTGGCCGTGGGAGGGCGCCAAGAGACCCAGTACTTC | CASSLAVGGRQETQYF
TRBJ2-1 | TRBD1 | 14 | - | TRBV12-3/TRBV12-4 | TGTGCCAGCAGTCGGACAGGGACCTACAATGAGCAGTTCTTC | CASSRTGTYNEQFF
TRBJ1-2 | - | 15 | many | TRBV4-3 | TGCGCCAGCAGCCAAGATTCGGAGGTTAACTATGGCTACACCTTC | CASSQDSEVNYGYTF
TRBJ1-5 | - | 15 | - | TRBV7-9 | TGTGCCAGCAGCTTGGGGCACCTAAGCAATCAGCCCCAGCATTTT | CASSLGHLSNQPQHF
TRBJ1-6 | TRBD1 | 18 | - | TRBV6-5 | TGTGCCAGCAGTTACTCCCCCTTTGACAGGGCTTGGGGTTCACCCCTCCACTTT | CASSYSPFDRAWGSPLHF
TRBJ1-1 | - | 14 | few | TRBV7-9 | TGTGCCAGCAGCTTAGCGGGGGGGGTCACTGAAGCTTTCTTT | CASSLAGGVTEAFF
TRBJ2-5 | - | 16 | many | TRBV7-9 | TGTGCCAGCAGCCCGGGACCAAACGCTTATATGGAGACCCAGTACTTC | CASSPGPNAYMETQYF
TRBJ2-3 | TRBD2 | 18 | many | TRBV27 | TGTGCCAGCAGTTTCAGACTAGCGGGAAGATTGGACACAGATACGCAGTATTTT | CASSFRLAGRLDTDTQYF
TRBJ2-2 | TRBD2 | 15 | many | TRBV27 | TGTGCCAACCTAATAGCGGGATCGAACACCGGGGAGCTGTTTTTT | CANLIAGSNTGELFF
TRBJ2-2 | - | 15 | many | TRBV7-2 | TGTGCCAGCAGCTTAGACCGGGGGAACACCGGGGAGCTGTTTTTT | CASSLDRGNTGELFF
TRBJ2-3 | TRBD1 | 15 | many | TRBV5-4 | TGTGCCAGCACCATGACAGGGCCGGGCGTGAATACGCAGTATTTT | CASTMTGPGVNTQYF
TRBJ2-7 | TRBD1 | 15 | many | TRBV28 | TGTGCCAGCAGACTGACAGGGGGCGCAATCCACGAGCAGTACTTC | CASRLTGGAIHEQYF
TRBJ1-1 | - | 15 | many | TRBV4-3 | TGCGCCAGCAGCCAAGATAACAGGGTGGACACTGAAGCTTTCTTT | CASSQDNRVDTEAFF
TRBJ2-2 | TRBD2 | 18 | - | TRBV9 | TGTGCCAGCAGCCCCCCCCCCCCGGGAGGGCCGATCACCGGGGAGCTGTTTTTT | CASSPPPPGGPITGELFF
TRBJ2-5 | - | 14 | many | TRBV5-1 | TGCGCCAGCAGCTCTACGACGGTCCAAGAGACCCAGTACTTC | CASSSTTVQETQYF
TRBJ1-1 | - | 13 | many | TRBV10-3 | TGTGCCACACTAAGATCAGCGAACACTGAAGCTTTCTTT | CATLRSANTEAFF
TRBJ2-3 | - | 16 | many | TRBV7-2 | TGTGCCAGCAGCTTAGCGCCAGGGGTTAGAACAGATACGCAGTATTTT | CASSLAPGVRTDTQYF
TRBJ2-5 | TRBD1 | 15 | many | TRBV28 | TGTGCCAGCAGCCTAGGGGGACAGGCAGATTTGACCCAGTACTTC | CASSLGGQADLTQYF
TRBJ2-5 | - | 12 | many | TRBV10-3 | TGTGCCATCAGTGATACAAAAGAGACCCAGTACTTC | CAISDTKETQYF
TRBJ2-2 | - | 14 | many | TRBV13 | TGTGCCAGCAGCTCCGACCCAGCGACCGGGGAGCTGTTTTTT | CASSSDPATGELFF